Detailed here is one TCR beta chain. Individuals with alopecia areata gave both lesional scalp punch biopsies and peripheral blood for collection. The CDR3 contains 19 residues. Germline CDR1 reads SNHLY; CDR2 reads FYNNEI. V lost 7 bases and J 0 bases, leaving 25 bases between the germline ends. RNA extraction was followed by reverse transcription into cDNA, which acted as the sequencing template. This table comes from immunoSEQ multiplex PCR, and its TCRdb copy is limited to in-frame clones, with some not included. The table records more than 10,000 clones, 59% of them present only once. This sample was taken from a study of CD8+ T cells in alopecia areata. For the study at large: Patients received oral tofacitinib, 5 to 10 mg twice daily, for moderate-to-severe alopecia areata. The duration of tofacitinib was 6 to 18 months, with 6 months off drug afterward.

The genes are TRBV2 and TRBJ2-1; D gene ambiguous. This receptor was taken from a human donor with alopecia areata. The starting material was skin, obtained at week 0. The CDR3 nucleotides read TGTGCCAGCATCAGTAGGGCGGTTAGCCTCCCCCGCTCCTACAATGAGCAGTTCTTC. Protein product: CASISRAVSLPRSYNEQFF.